Shown below are 23 T cell receptor beta chains from a single sample sequenced in a study of T cell repertoires in cytomegalovirus infection. For these TCRs, the target antigens are not known. TCRdb reprocessed the reads via MiXCR and lists one record per CDR3 protein. The table records fewer than 350,000 distinct CDR3 sequences, just under 30% of them present only once. The sample consisted of cultured PBMCs, taken from culture after CMV antigen stimulation. These receptor sequences come from a human donor in good health (CMV status not recorded). Some clones in this sample may be carry-over from other donors' samples.

This clonotype appeared a few times. The genes are TRBV7-3 and TRBJ2-7; perhaps D is TRBD1 or TRBD2 (5 bases each). The ends were cut back, 5 bases at V and 5 bases at J, with 13 bases in the middle. The germline gives CDR1 SGHTA, CDR2 FQGTGA. This CDR3 spans 13 amino acids. CDR3 in amino acids: CASSAGTEDEQYF. CDR3 nucleotide sequence: TGTGCCAGCAGCGCCGGGACGGAGGACGAGCAGTACTTC.

This clonotype was recorded many times. The chain links TRBV7-2 to TRBJ2-1; TRBD2 might be the D (5 bases). Germline assignment: CDR1 SGHTA and CDR2 FQGNSA. Trimming removed 4 bases at V and 7 bases at J, with 14 bases between. CDR3 size: 14 residues. The CDR3 is CASSSGEGWNEQFF. The CDR3 DNA sequence: TGTGCCAGCAGCTCGGGCGAGGGATGGAATGAGCAGTTCTTC.

This clonotype appeared a few times. The rearrangement links TRBV5-1 to TRBJ2-7; perhaps TRBD1 as D (6 bases). Germline CDR1 and CDR2: SGHRS and YFSETQ. Trimming took off 4 bases at V and 1 base at J, with 18 bases between the two ends. The CDR3 is made up of 16 amino acids. The CDR3 is CASSNARGEWSYEQYF. CDR3 sequence (DNA): TGCGCCAGCAGCAACGCCAGGGGTGAGTGGTCCTACGAGCAGTACTTC.

This chain joins TRBV7-6 and TRBJ2-7; D is unresolved. Germline lookup yields CDR1 SGHVS and CDR2 FNYEAQ. Trimming stripped 1 base from V and 2 bases from J, with 6 bases between. The CDR3 has 13 residues. Written as DNA, the CDR3 is TGTGCCAGCAGCTTAGACCCCGCCTACGAGCAGTACTTC. It translates to CASSLDPAYEQYF.

The chain uses TRBV11-3 and TRBJ2-1; 10 bases align to TRBD2. Germline lookup yields CDR1 SGHNT and CDR2 YENEEA. CDR3 size: 15 residues. V trimming: 5 bases; J trimming: 6 bases; junction bases outside the gene matches: 7. The CDR3 coding sequence is TGTGCCAGCAGCCGCAGACTAGCGGGTATCAATGAGCAGTTCTTC. Encoded protein: CASSRRLAGINEQFF.

The J gene is TRBJ1-1, the V gene TRBV2, with 10 nucleotides matching TRBD1. The V and J ends lost 8 bases and 4 bases, in that order; junction bases with no gene match: 7. This CDR3 has 14 residues. Germline CDR1 SNHLY, CDR2 FYNNEI. The CDR3 loop is CASVPGQGITEAFF. The DNA for the CDR3 is TGTGCCAGCGTTCCGGGACAGGGGATCACTGAAGCTTTCTTT.

CDR3 sequence (DNA): TGTGCCAGTAGTAGGGGGGGCCACAGCACCGGGGAGCTGTTTTTT. Translating it yields CASSRGGHSTGELFF. The genes are TRBV19 and TRBJ2-2; a weak D match, TRBD2 (7 bases). V lost 4 bases to trimming and J lost 4 bases, with 13 bases between them. CDR3 size: 15 residues. The germline gives CDR1 LNHDA, CDR2 SQIVND (reference sequence). The full variable domain, in which reference TRBV19 and TRBJ2-2 provide the parts outside the CDR3, is DGGITQSPKYLFRKEGQNVTLSCEQNLNHDAMYWYRQDPGQGLRLIYYSQIVNDFQKGDIAEGYSVSREKKESFPLTVTSAQKNPTAFYLCASSRGGHSTGELFFGEGSRLTVL.

This clonotype was seen a handful of times. The V gene is TRBV11-2, the J gene TRBJ2-3; 7 positions agree with TRBD1. There are 15 residues in the CDR3. The V and J ends lost 4 bases and 0 bases, in that order; junction bases with no gene match: 4. The V gene's germline CDR1 is SGHAT and CDR2 FQNNGV. The CDR3 loop is CASSSDRVSTDTQYF. CDR3 nucleotides: TGTGCCAGCAGCTCAGACAGGGTTAGCACAGATACGCAGTATTTT.

This clonotype was observed a handful of times. The J gene is TRBJ2-7, the V gene TRBV7-4; a weak D match, TRBD2 (6 bases). The CDR3 contains 12 residues. Per the germline V gene, CDR1 is SGHVT and CDR2 is SQSDAQ. The germline V and J ends were trimmed by 8 bases and 2 bases, with 10 bases remaining between them. DNA for the CDR3: TGTGCCAGCCAGCGGGTCACCTACGAGCAGTACTTC. Translation gives CASQRVTYEQYF.

This clonotype was counted at least ten times. The chain couples TRBV7-2 to TRBJ1-6; TRBD1 matches at 7 bases. The CDR3 covers 15 residues. With V trimmed by 5 bases and J by 10 bases, 11 bases remained unmatched. Germline lookup yields CDR1 SGHTA and CDR2 FQGNSA. In DNA form, the CDR3 reads TGTGCCAGCAGCAACCCGACAGGGATAGGATCACCCCTCCACTTT. Residues: CASSNPTGIGSPLHF.

This clonotype was counted between two and nine times. The chain links TRBV6-6 to TRBJ2-3; 15 nucleotides align to TRBD2. Germline-derived CDR1 and CDR2 are MNHNY and SVGAGI (reference sequence). The CDR3 is 21 residues long. The trim removed 4 bases at V and 2 bases at J, leaving 16 bases unmatched. In nucleotides, the CDR3 is TGTGCCAGCAGTTCAGCCCTCTCCGGGACTAGCGGGAGGATATCCACAGATACGCAGTATTTT. Translation gives CASSSALSGTSGRISTDTQYF.

The V gene is TRBV6-1, the J gene TRBJ2-7, with unresolved D. CDR1 MNHNS and CDR2 SASEGT come from the germline V gene. The CDR3 has 13 amino acids. Trimming took 1 base from V and 3 from J, leaving 7 bases between them. The CDR3: CASSEEGYYEQYF. CDR3 in DNA: TGTGCCAGCAGTGAAGAAGGTTACTACGAGCAGTACTTC.

V gene TRBV10-3 combines with J gene TRBJ2-7, with 8 bases that match TRBD2. The CDR3 has 14 amino acids. The germline V gene encodes CDR1 ENHRY and CDR2 SYGVKD. J lost 5 bases, V lost 6 bases, and 9 bases had no gene match. Here the CDR3 DNA reads TGTGCCATCAGGCCCCACGGGGGGGGGGACGAGCAGTACTTC. Its protein product is CAIRPHGGGDEQYF.

This clonotype was detected only a few times. The gene calls are TRBV20-1 and TRBJ1-4; D ambiguous. Trimming cost V 1 base and J 2 bases, with 8 bases left between them. CDR1 DFQATT and CDR2 SNEGSKA come from the germline V gene (reference sequence). The CDR3 sequence is 14 residues long. CDR3 bases: TGCAGTGCTAGAGGAGACACCACTAATGAAAAACTGTTTTTT. Translated: CSARGDTTNEKLFF.

This clonotype showed up many times. V usage is TRBV28 and J usage is TRBJ2-7; 7 bases match TRBD1. The trim removed 5 bases at V and 3 bases at J, leaving 10 bases unmatched. The CDR3 totals 15 residues. The germline CDR1 and CDR2 sequences are MDHEN and SYDVKM. For the CDR3, the DNA is TGTGCCAGCAGTGGCCGGACAGGTTCAAGCTACGAGCAGTACTTC. Translating gives CASSGRTGSSYEQYF.

V and J are TRBV27 and TRBJ2-7, with a tentative D call TRBD2 (6 bases). V was pared by 5 bases and J by 6 bases, with 20 bases between. Germline V gives CDR1 MNHEY, CDR2 SMNVEV (reference sequence). The CDR3 sequence is 15 residues long. CDR3 loop: CASSIPGSLLPEQYF. The CDR3 bases are TGTGCCAGCAGTATACCCGGGAGCTTGTTGCCCGAGCAGTACTTC.

V usage is TRBV27 and J usage is TRBJ1-4, with D possibly matching TRBD1 (6 bases). Germline CDR1 is MNHEY and CDR2 is SMNVEV (reference sequence). V lost 4 bases and J lost 5, with 14 bases in between. This CDR3 contains 15 residues. The DNA for the CDR3 is TGTGCCAGCAGTTCCCACAGGGACCCAAATGAAAAACTGTTTTTT. Translating gives CASSSHRDPNEKLFF.

The rearrangement joins TRBV7-2 to TRBJ2-2; D uncertain. The CDR3 is 15 amino acids. The V gene's germline CDR1 is SGHTA and CDR2 FQGNSA. Trimming cost V 1 base and J 1 base, with 7 bases left between them. The CDR3 nucleotides are TGTGCCAGCAGCTTAGTTGCCGGGAACACCGGGGAGCTGTTTTTT. Translation: CASSLVAGNTGELFF.

The chain recombines TRBV5-4 with TRBJ2-2; D unresolved. The CDR3 is 13 amino acids. Looked up from germline, CDR1 is SGHNT and CDR2 is YYREEE (reference sequence). V gave up 0 bases and J gave up 8 bases, with 8 bases separating them. CDR3 amino acids: CASSLEGSGELFF. The CDR3 bases are TGTGCCAGCAGCTTGGAAGGATCAGGGGAGCTGTTTTTT. Together with reference TRBV5-4 and TRBJ2-2, the CDR3 gives the full variable domain: ETGVTQSPTHLIKTRGQQVTLRCSSQSGHNTVSWYQQALGQGPQFIFQYYREEENGRGNFPPRFSGLQFPNYSSELNVNALELDDSALYLCASSLEGSGELFFGEGSRLTVL.

This clonotype was seen ten or more times. This rearrangement joins TRBV12-3 or TRBV12-4 to TRBJ2-7; 7 positions agree with TRBD1. This CDR3 is built from 14 residues. Unmatched junction bases numbered 10, after V lost 7 bases and J lost 4 bases. The CDR3 sequence is CASTPAGTEYEQYF. CDR3 DNA: TGTGCCAGCACCCCGGCCGGGACAGAATACGAGCAGTACTTC.

This clonotype appeared a single time. V is TRBV10-3 and J is TRBJ2-7, with D hard to call. V shed 3 bases and J shed 2 bases, with 5 bases lying between them. CDR3 size: 12 residues. The V gene's germline CDR1 is ENHRY and CDR2 SYGVKD. The CDR3, as DNA: TGTGCCATCAGTGAATCGCCCTACGAGCAGTACTTC. Translating it yields CAISESPYEQYF.

The chain recombines TRBV12-3 or TRBV12-4 with TRBJ1-5, with D maybe TRBD1 (5 bases). The CDR3 runs 13 residues. V was pared by 3 bases and J by 5 bases, with 8 bases between. The CDR3 region has the DNA TGTGCCAGCAGTTTTCGGGGGGATCAGCCCCAGCATTTT. Amino acid sequence: CASSFRGDQPQHF.

This clonotype was detected only a few times. CDR3 nucleotides: TGTGCCAGCAGCTCAAGGACAGGGGTCCTCACCGGGGAGCTGTTTTTT. Protein product: CASSSRTGVLTGELFF. This chain links TRBV11-2 with TRBJ2-2; 9 nucleotides match TRBD1. With 4 bases clipped from V and 4 bases from J, the junction kept 7 bases outside the gene matches. The CDR3 has 16 amino acids. The germline CDR1 and CDR2 sequences are SGHAT and FQNNGV.